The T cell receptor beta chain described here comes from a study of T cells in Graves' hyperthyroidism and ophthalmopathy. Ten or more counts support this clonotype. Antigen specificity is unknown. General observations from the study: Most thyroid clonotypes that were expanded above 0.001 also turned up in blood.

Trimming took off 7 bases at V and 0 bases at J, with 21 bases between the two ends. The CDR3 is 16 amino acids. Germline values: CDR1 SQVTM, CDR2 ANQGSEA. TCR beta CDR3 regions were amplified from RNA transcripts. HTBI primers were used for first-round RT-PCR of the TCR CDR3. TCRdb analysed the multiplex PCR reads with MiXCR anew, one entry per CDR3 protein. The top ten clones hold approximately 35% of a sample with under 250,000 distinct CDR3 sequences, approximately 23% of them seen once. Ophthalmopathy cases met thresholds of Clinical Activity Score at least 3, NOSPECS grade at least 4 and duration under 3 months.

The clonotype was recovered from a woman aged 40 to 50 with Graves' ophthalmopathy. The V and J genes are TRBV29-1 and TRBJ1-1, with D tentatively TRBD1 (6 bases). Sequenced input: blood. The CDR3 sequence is CSADGGGAAVNTEAFF. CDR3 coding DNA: TGCAGCGCCGACGGTGGGGGCGCGGCCGTGAACACTGAAGCTTTCTTT.